This paragraph covers one T cell receptor (beta chain) sequence. What it binds is not known. The data belong to a study of cytomegalovirus exposure and HLA in healthy donors. Broader study findings: Investigators reported 150 to 200 TCR beta chains as tied to cytomegalovirus.

Primers: 60 Vbeta forward and 13 Jbeta reverse. Libraries were prepared by immunoSEQ multiplex PCR; TCRdb keeps only in-frame clonotypes and omits some of them. The sample holds some 91,000 clones, about nine tenths seen once. The CDR3 runs to 12 residues. V lost 3 bases to trimming and J lost 6 bases, with 8 bases between them. Germline V gene lookup returns CDR1 SEHNR and CDR2 FQNEAQ (reference sequence). This sequence originates from a man aged 25 to 40 in good health and CMV-seropositive. Sample: PBMCs. The chain is built from TRBV7-9 and TRBJ1-2; D is ambiguous. The CDR3 DNA is TGTGCCAGCAGCTTTACAGTGGATGGCTACACCTTC. This sequence encodes CASSFTVDGYTF.